Only one count was recorded for the clone carrying this T cell receptor (beta chain). Its cognate antigen is unknown. The sample originates from a study of cytomegalovirus exposure and HLA in healthy donors. Turning to the study itself: The Caucasian-associated ancestry cluster contained more than 75% of the 398 genotyped donors. Overall study findings and caveats: TCR beta V- and J-gene trimming was later associated with a missense DCLRE1C variant.

PCR was performed using 60 Vbeta and 13 Jbeta primers. Assay: immunoSEQ multiplex PCR; the TCRdb copy retains only in-frame clones and omits some. The table records approximately 120,000 clones, over 70% of them present only once. Trimming shortened V by 6 bases and J by 1 base, and 25 bases separated the two germline ends. The CDR3 covers 18 residues. Germline CDR1 reads SGHNT; CDR2 reads YYREEE (reference sequence). This chain uses TRBV5-4 with TRBJ2-5, with D unresolved. The specimen sequenced was PBMCs. This receptor was identified in a female donor in good health and CMV-seronegative. For the CDR3, the DNA is TGTGCCAGCACAGTCGTGACGGGTCTAAATTCTTTCCAAGAGACCCAGTACTTC. Amino acid sequence: CASTVVTGLNSFQETQYF.